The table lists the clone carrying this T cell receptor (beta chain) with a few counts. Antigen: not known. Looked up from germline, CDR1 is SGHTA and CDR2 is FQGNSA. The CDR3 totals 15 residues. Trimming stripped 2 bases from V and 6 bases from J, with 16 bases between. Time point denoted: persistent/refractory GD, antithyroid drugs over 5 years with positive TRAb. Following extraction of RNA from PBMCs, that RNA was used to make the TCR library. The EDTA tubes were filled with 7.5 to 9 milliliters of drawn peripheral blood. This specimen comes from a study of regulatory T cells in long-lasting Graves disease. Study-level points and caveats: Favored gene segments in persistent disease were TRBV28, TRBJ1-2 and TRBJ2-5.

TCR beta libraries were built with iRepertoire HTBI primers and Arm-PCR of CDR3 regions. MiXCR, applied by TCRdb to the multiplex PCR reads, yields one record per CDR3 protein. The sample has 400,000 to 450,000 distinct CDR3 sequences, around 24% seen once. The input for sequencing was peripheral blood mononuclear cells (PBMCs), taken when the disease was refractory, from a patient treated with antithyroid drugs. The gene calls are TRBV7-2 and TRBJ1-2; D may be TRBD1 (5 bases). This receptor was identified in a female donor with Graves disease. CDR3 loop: CASSLTARGLDGYTF. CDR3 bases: TGTGCCAGCAGCTTAACTGCAAGGGGATTGGATGGCTACACCTTC.